The next 29 T cell receptor beta chains were all read from a single sample in a study of immune aging and cytomegalovirus after organ transplant. Time point of the sample: five sample-tagged time points from pre-transplant (day -1) to day 368 post-transplant, pooled. Their recognized antigens are unknown. BD Rhapsody targeted mRNA and AbSeq chemistry was used for microwell cell capture and library preparation. TCRdb itself ran the single-cell sequencing reads through MiXCR, one entry per CDR3 protein. The sample lists tens of thousands of distinct CDR3 sequences, just over 35% occurring once. The material sequenced was CMV peptide-activated CD4+ and CD8+ T cells sorted from blood, taken at five time points, pooled. Subset: sorted CD8+CD137+ and CD4+CD154+ T cells after about 11 h CMV IE-1 peptide stimulation. Receptor source: a female donor who had a heart transplant and CMV viremia.

The genes are TRBV12-3 or TRBV12-4 and TRBJ2-2; D possibly corresponds to TRBD1 (5 bases). V was trimmed by 5 bases and J by 6 bases, leaving 16 bases between them. The CDR3 extends over 15 amino acids. CDR3 sequence reads: CASSPSPPGSGELFF. Written as DNA, the CDR3 is TGTGCCAGCAGTCCCTCCCCCCCAGGGTCCGGGGAGCTGTTTTTT.

This clonotype was seen a handful of times. A read error may account for a junction end that differs from germline. The chain couples TRBV7-9 to TRBJ1-4; D is possibly TRBD1 (5 bases). CDR1 and CDR2 from the germline V gene are SEHNR and FQNEAQ (reference sequence). The CDR3 sequence is 13 residues long. The CDR3 here is CASSGSTGEKLFF. CDR3 sequence (DNA): TGTGCCAGCAGCGGGAGCACAGGTGAAAAACTGTTCTTT.

The rearrangement links TRBV4-1 to TRBJ1-5, with D unclear. There are 15 residues in the CDR3. CDR1 and CDR2 (germline): MGHRA, YSYEKL. V dropped 4 bases and J dropped 1 base, with 11 bases sitting between them. CDR3 bases: TGCGCCAGCAGCCTCCAACCGGGGAGCAATCAGCCCCAGCATTTT. Translated, it gives CASSLQPGSNQPQHF.

This clonotype was picked up one time. J is TRBJ2-7 and V is TRBV6-6, with 7 bases fitting TRBD2. The CDR3 consists of 16 residues. The V and J ends lost 2 bases and 2 bases, in that order; junction bases with no gene match: 9. Germline V lookup: CDR1 MNHNY, CDR2 SVGAGI (reference sequence). CDR3 DNA sequence: TGTGCCAGCAGTTACCCGAGGGCTAGCGGCCCCTACGAGCAGTACTTC. As protein: CASSYPRASGPYEQYF.

This rearrangement joins TRBV19 to TRBJ2-6, with 8 bases lining up with TRBD2. From germline, CDR1 is LNHDA and CDR2 SQIVND (reference sequence). V was clipped by 2 bases and J by 0 bases; unmatched bases: 0. The CDR3 sequence is 16 residues long. In DNA form, the CDR3 reads TGTGCCAGTAGTATAAGCGGGAGCTCTGGGGCCAACGTCCTGACTTTC. This gives the protein CASSISGSSGANVLTF.

This clonotype occurred many times. This chain connects TRBV5-5 to TRBJ2-1, with 8 bases aligning to TRBD2. Trimming took 4 bases from V and 15 from J; bases not matched to a gene: 6. The CDR3 is made up of 11 amino acids. Germline V gene data show CDR1 as SGHKS and CDR2 as YYEKEE (reference sequence). The CDR3 bases are TGTGCCAGCAGCGTCAGGACTAGCTTGTTCTTC. Protein: CASSVRTSLFF. The whole variable domain, filled in from reference TRBV5-5 and TRBJ2-1, reads DAGVTQSPTHLIKTRGQQVTLRCSPISGHKSVSWYQQVLGQGPQFIFQYYEKEERGRGNFPDRFSARQFPNYSSELNVNALLLGDSALYLCASSVRTSLFFGPGTRLTVL.

This clonotype was detected a few times. The J gene is TRBJ2-1, the V gene TRBV29-1, with D perhaps TRBD2 (5 bases). Germline V gives CDR1 SQVTM, CDR2 ANQGSEA. The CDR3 spans 19 residues. V was cut by 7 bases and J by 1 base, with 29 bases left in between. The CDR3 region is CSAIQSGELKAWSYNEQFF. For the CDR3, the DNA is TGCAGCGCCATCCAGTCCGGGGAGCTAAAAGCATGGTCCTACAATGAGCAGTTCTTC.

The chain is built from TRBV5-4 and TRBJ2-3; D gene uncertain. Germline V gives CDR1 SGHNT, CDR2 YYREEE (reference sequence). Trimming took 2 bases from V and 4 from J, leaving 5 bases between them. This CDR3 has 12 amino acids. Here the CDR3 reads CASSLRADTQYF. For the CDR3, the DNA is TGTGCCAGCAGCTTAAGAGCAGATACGCAGTATTTT.

In this sample, this clonotype turned up many times. Here the CDR3 reads CAWSVGGGSQPQHF. The CDR3 DNA reads TGTGCCTGGAGTGTGGGGGGGGGTTCTCAGCCCCAGCATTTT. The chain couples TRBV30 to TRBJ1-5; a possible D gene is TRBD1 (5 bases). V was trimmed by 0 bases and J by 6 bases, leaving 12 bases between them. Germline V gene lookup returns CDR1 GTSNPN and CDR2 SVGIG (reference sequence). This CDR3 is 14 amino acids long.

This clonotype was seen a handful of times. This rearrangement joins TRBV11-1 to TRBJ2-4, with TRBD2 as a possible D gene (6 bases). Germline V CDR1 and CDR2: SGHAT, FQDESV (reference sequence). The CDR3 sequence is 15 residues long. Trimming cost V 1 base and J 5 bases, with 12 bases left between them. The CDR3 sequence is CASSLGQGGENIQYF. CDR3 nucleotide sequence: TGTGCCAGCAGCTTAGGCCAGGGAGGTGAAAACATTCAGTACTTC.

The sample holds many counts of this clonotype. The chain couples TRBV27 to TRBJ1-2; TRBD1 matches at 8 bases. There are 16 residues in the CDR3. Germline assignment: CDR1 MNHEY and CDR2 SMNVEV (reference sequence). With 4 bases clipped from V and 3 bases from J, the junction kept 10 bases outside the gene matches. DNA of the CDR3: TGTGCCAGCAGTTCGCGAACGGACAGGGAGCACTATGGCTACACCTTC. Protein sequence: CASSSRTDREHYGYTF.

Notes on this clonotype: A junction end diverges from the germline sequence, so it may reflect a read error. The gene calls are TRBV9 and TRBJ2-1, with TRBD2 matching 7 bases. Per the germline V gene, CDR1 is SGDLS and CDR2 is YYNGEE. The CDR3 extends over 17 amino acids. The CDR3 region has the DNA TGTGCCAACAGCGTAGGTGGCGCGGGAGCTTTCGGCAATGAGCAGTTCTTC. It translates to CANSVGGAGAFGNEQFF. Full variable domain (outside the CDR3, taken from reference TRBV9 and TRBJ2-1): DSGVTQTPKHLITATGQRVTLRCSPRSGDLSVYWYQQSLDQGLQFLIQYYNGEERAKGNILERFSAQQFPDLHSELNLSSLELGDSALYFCANSVGGAGAFGNEQFFGPGTRLTVL.

DNA for the CDR3: TGTGCCAGCAGCCTCTACCGGCGCGGGGAGCTGTTTTTT. As protein: CASSLYRRGELFF. The chain employs TRBV3-1 and TRBJ2-2; no clear D. Germline V CDR1 and CDR2: LGHDT, YNNKEL (reference sequence). V gave up 4 bases and J gave up 7 bases, with 10 bases separating them. The CDR3 loop spans 13 amino acids.

This clonotype was seen at least ten times. The chain joins TRBV6-5 to TRBJ1-2, with a possible D match to TRBD1 (5 bases). The CDR3 sequence is 13 residues long. CDR1 and CDR2 (germline): MNHEY, SVGAGI. Deletions cut 5 bases from V and 6 bases from J, with 13 bases between. CDR3: CASSLGSGDGYTF. The CDR3 nucleotides are TGTGCCAGCAGTCTAGGCTCGGGGGATGGCTACACCTTC.

This clonotype is medium-sized within its sample. The V and J genes are TRBV4-2 and TRBJ1-5; D call uncertain. In germline, CDR1 is LGHNA, CDR2 YNFKEQ. The CDR3 extends over 15 amino acids. V lost 4 bases, J lost 3 bases, and 13 bases lay in between. The CDR3 DNA sequence: TGTGCCAGCAGCCTAAGGACTGAGGCCAATCAGCCCCAGCATTTT. It translates to CASSLRTEANQPQHF.

The chain combines TRBV5-1 with TRBJ2-7; D gene ambiguous. Germline lookup yields CDR1 SGHRS and CDR2 YFSETQ. V lost 6 bases, J lost 7 bases, and 8 bases lay in between. The CDR3 is 10 residues long. The DNA for the CDR3 is TGCGCCAGCAACCACTGGGAGCAGTACTTC. Translated, it gives CASNHWEQYF.

Comments on this clonotype: Given the absence of the conserved phenylalanine or tryptophan at the CDR3 end, a read error is likely. The chain carries TRBV20-1 and TRBJ2-3; 10 bases match TRBD2. CDR1 is DFQATT and CDR2 is SNEGSKA in the germline V gene (reference sequence). The CDR3 spans 20 residues. V shed 1 base and J 1 base; nucleotides not matched to a gene: 17. CDR3 region: CSARGRMVSGRLGGTDTQYL. In DNA, the CDR3 is TGCAGTGCTAGAGGGCGTATGGTTAGCGGGAGGCTAGGCGGCACAGATACGCAGTATCTT.

This clonotype has a count of ten or more. V usage is TRBV5-5 and J usage is TRBJ1-1; maybe TRBD1 (5 bases). V was shortened by 4 bases and J by 3 bases, with 13 bases between the two germline ends. Germline V gene lookup returns CDR1 SGHKS and CDR2 YYEKEE (reference sequence). This CDR3 spans 14 amino acids. CDR3 coding DNA: TGTGCCAGCAGCAGTGGGGGTTTTCACACTGAAGCTTTCTTT. It encodes CASSSGGFHTEAFF.

CDR3 in DNA: TGTGCCAGCAGCTCGGTCTACGAGCAGTACTTC. It is translated as CASSSVYEQYF. The J gene is TRBJ2-7, the V gene TRBV7-9; no firm D call. CDR3 length: 11 residues. V lost 4 bases to trimming and J lost 3 bases, with 4 bases between them. Germline V gene data show CDR1 as SEHNR and CDR2 as FQNEAQ (reference sequence).

The V gene is TRBV6-5, the J gene TRBJ2-7; perhaps TRBD1 as D (6 bases). The ends were cut back, 6 bases at V and 2 bases at J, with 17 bases in the middle. Germline V CDR1 and CDR2: MNHEY, SVGAGI. This CDR3 contains 15 residues. The CDR3 sequence: CASRLNRDIPYEQYF. The CDR3 bases are TGTGCCAGCAGGCTGAACCGGGACATTCCCTACGAGCAGTACTTC.

A single count supports this clonotype. The CDR3 carries no conserved terminal phenylalanine or tryptophan, so it likely arises from a read error. The chain combines TRBV12-3 or TRBV12-4 with TRBJ1-1; D gene uncertain. Trimming removed 4 bases at V and 4 bases at J, with 16 bases between. CDR3 length equals 15 residues. CDR3 in amino acids: CASSSSRAKGTEAFS. The CDR3 bases are TGTGCCAGCAGTTCTTCCCGCGCCAAGGGCACTGAAGCTTTCTCT.

This clonotype was observed many times. The chain employs TRBV19 and TRBJ2-7; perhaps TRBD2 as D (6 bases). The CDR3 is made up of 13 amino acids. The V end was cut by 3 bases, the J end by 7 bases, with 13 bases between. The germline V gene has CDR1 LNHDA and CDR2 SQIVND (reference sequence). This CDR3 reads CASSIGQGGEQYF. CDR3 DNA: TGTGCCAGTAGTATTGGGCAGGGAGGAGAGCAGTACTTC.

The genes are TRBV19 and TRBJ1-5; D is uncertain. This CDR3 region has 13 residues. Germline CDR1 and CDR2: LNHDA and SQIVND (reference sequence). V was shortened by 2 bases and J by 7 bases, with 9 bases between the two germline ends. The CDR3 sequence is CASSITIRQPQHF. The CDR3 DNA is TGTGCCAGTAGTATAACAATTCGGCAGCCCCAGCATTTT.

In this sample, this clonotype turned up a few times. One base away lies a much larger clone, so this may be a sequencing read error. The chain is built from TRBV6-5 and TRBJ1-6; perhaps TRBD1 as D (5 bases). The germline V gene encodes CDR1 MNHEY and CDR2 SVGAGI. The CDR3 has 14 amino acids. CDR3 sequence (DNA): TGTGCCAGCAGTTGGGGGGGACGGGGTTCACCCCCCCACTTT. As protein: CASSWGGRGSPPHF.

This clonotype was picked up one time. This chain uses TRBV5-6 with TRBJ1-1; no reliable D call. The CDR3 runs to 14 residues. Trimming took off 0 bases at V and 3 bases at J, with 9 bases between the two ends. CDR1 SGHDT and CDR2 YYEEEE come from the germline V gene. DNA of the CDR3: TGTGCCAGCAGCTTGGTTGGTCTCGACACTGAAGCTTTCTTT. It encodes CASSLVGLDTEAFF.

This clonotype has only a few counts. The V call is TRBV12-3 or TRBV12-4, the J call TRBJ2-2; TRBD2 is a possible D gene (6 bases). The CDR3 totals 15 residues. Between the trimmed V and J ends, which lost 6 bases and 8 bases, there was a span of 19 bases. The CDR3 loop is CASSFTGSRFGELFF. CDR3 nucleotide sequence: TGTGCCAGCAGCTTCACCGGGAGCAGGTTTGGGGAGCTGTTTTTT.

The gene calls are TRBV2 and TRBJ2-2; weak D call: TRBD2 (5 bases). The length of the CDR3 is 14 residues. V was trimmed by 8 bases and J by 1 base, leaving 11 bases between them. Germline CDR1 SNHLY, CDR2 FYNNEI. CDR3 sequence: CASRGLENTGELFF. The CDR3 nucleotides read TGTGCCAGCCGCGGACTGGAGAACACCGGGGAGCTGTTTTTT. The variable domain in full, with the rest retrieved from reference TRBV2 and TRBJ2-2, is EPEVTQTPSHQVTQMGQEVILRCVPISNHLYFYWYRQILGQKVEFLVSFYNNEISEKSEIFDDQFSVERPDGSNFTLKIRSTKLEDSAMYFCASRGLENTGELFFGEGSRLTVL.

There are a few counts of this clonotype. The CDR3 loop is CATSDLQTWGENTGELFF. CDR3 DNA: TGTGCCACCAGTGATTTGCAGACATGGGGGGAGAACACCGGGGAGCTGTTTTTT. V gene TRBV24-1 combines with J gene TRBJ2-2; weak D call: TRBD2 (6 bases). CDR1 is KGHDR and CDR2 is SFDVKD in the germline V gene. This CDR3 spans 18 amino acids. V lost 0 bases and J 1 base, leaving 14 bases between the germline ends.

In its sample, this clonotype was seen once. V usage is TRBV18 and J usage is TRBJ2-1, with 9 nucleotides matching TRBD2. Germline loops: CDR1 KGHSH, CDR2 LQKENI. The CDR3 length is 15 residues. V dropped 0 bases and J dropped 5; count of bases not matched to a gene: 2. The CDR3 reads CASSPPSGSDNEQFF. For the CDR3, the DNA is TGTGCCAGCTCACCACCTAGCGGGAGTGACAATGAGCAGTTCTTC.